This record looks at one TCR beta chain sequence and its context. Its specificity is unknown. This entry comes from a study of CD8+CD57+ T cells in acquired aplastic anemia. At the level of the study: Average DNA yield from sorted CD4+ and CD8+ cells was around 3.2 ug.

Germline CDR1 LNHNV, CDR2 YYDKDF (reference sequence). This CDR3 spans 14 amino acids. The V gene lost 3 bases and the J gene lost 0 bases, with 6 bases spanning the gap. Genomic DNA served as template for TCR beta VDJ and CDR3 profiling. TCRdb recomputed calls from the reads with MiXCR, one row per CDR3 protein. Among more than 100,000 distinct CDR3 sequences listed, about 40% were seen once. General study points: Patients did not significantly differ from controls in CD8+ Simpson's diversity.

The genes are TRBV15 and TRBJ1-3; D not resolved. The receptor comes from a human donor in good health, serving as a control. The sequenced material came from sorted CD4+, CD8+, or CD8+CD57+ T cells (not recorded which) from PBMCs. The CDR3 here is CATSREVSGNTIYF. The CDR3 coding sequence is TGTGCCACCAGCAGGGAAGTCTCTGGAAACACCATATATTTT.